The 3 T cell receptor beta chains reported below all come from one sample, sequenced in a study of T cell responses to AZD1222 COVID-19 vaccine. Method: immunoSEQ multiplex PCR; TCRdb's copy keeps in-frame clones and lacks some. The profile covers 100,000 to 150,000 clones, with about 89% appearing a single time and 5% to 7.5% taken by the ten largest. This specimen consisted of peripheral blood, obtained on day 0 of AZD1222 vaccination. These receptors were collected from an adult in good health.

The CDR3 sequence is CASSSPGVGNTIYF. CDR3 coding DNA: TGTGCCAGCAGCTCTCCCGGGGTCGGAAACACCATATATTTT. This sequence joins TRBV7-2 and TRBJ1-3; D unclear. From germline, CDR1 is SGHTA and CDR2 FQGNSA. The CDR3 has 14 residues. Trimming shortened V by 4 bases and J by 4 bases, and 11 bases separated the two germline ends.

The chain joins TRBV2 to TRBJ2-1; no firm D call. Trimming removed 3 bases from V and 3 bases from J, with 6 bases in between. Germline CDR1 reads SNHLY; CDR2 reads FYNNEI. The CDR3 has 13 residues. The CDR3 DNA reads TGTGCCAGCAGTGAGTATGTCTACAATGAGCAGTTCTTC. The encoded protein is CASSEYVYNEQFF. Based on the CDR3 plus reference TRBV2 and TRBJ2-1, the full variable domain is EPEVTQTPSHQVTQMGQEVILRCVPISNHLYFYWYRQILGQKVEFLVSFYNNEISEKSEIFDDQFSVERPDGSNFTLKIRSTKLEDSAMYFCASSEYVYNEQFFGPGTRLTVL.

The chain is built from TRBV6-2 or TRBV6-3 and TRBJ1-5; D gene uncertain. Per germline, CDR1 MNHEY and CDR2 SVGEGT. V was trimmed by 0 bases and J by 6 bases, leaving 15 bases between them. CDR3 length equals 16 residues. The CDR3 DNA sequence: TGTGCCAGCAGTTACTCGTCAGTTTCGGGGTTTCAGCCCCAGCATTTT. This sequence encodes CASSYSSVSGFQPQHF.